A single sample is the source of the 30 T cell receptor beta chains below, sequenced in a study of CD8+ T cells in alopecia areata. cDNA prepared by RNA extraction and subsequent reverse transcription served as the template for sequencing. Method: immunoSEQ multiplex PCR; TCRdb's copy keeps in-frame clones and lacks some. The data hold roughly 190,000 clones, with just under 65% observed a single time. Treatment given: oral pan-JAK inhibitor, 5-10 mg twice daily. The sequences come from CD4+ T cells sorted from blood, collected around week 49, from a patient treated with tofacitinib. The receptor source for this set is a human donor with alopecia areata.

The genes are TRBV2 and TRBJ1-5; D not resolved. Germline V gene sequence: CDR1 SNHLY, CDR2 FYNNEI. This CDR3 has 16 residues. V was clipped by 3 bases and J by 0 bases, with 12 bases between them. The CDR3 nucleotides are TGTGCCAGCAGTGAGGGAGGGTATAATAGCAATCAGCCCCAGCATTTT. Translated: CASSEGGYNSNQPQHF.

The V call is TRBV20-1, the J call TRBJ2-7, with D unresolved. Trimming took off 5 bases at V and 5 bases at J, with 10 bases between the two ends. Germline loops: CDR1 DFQATT, CDR2 SNEGSKA (reference sequence). This CDR3 has 11 residues. CDR3 amino acids: CSAYIYDEQYF. CDR3 DNA sequence: TGCAGTGCTTACATTTACGACGAGCAGTACTTC.

The CDR3: CASGLVLSYGYTF. In nucleotides, the CDR3 is TGTGCTAGTGGTTTGGTCCTGTCCTATGGCTACACCTTC. The chain recombines TRBV12-5 with TRBJ1-2; no clear D gene. Per the germline V gene, CDR1 is LGHNT and CDR2 is FRNRAP. V lost 0 bases to trimming and J lost 4 bases, with 6 bases between them. The CDR3 runs 13 residues.

This clone was counted between two and nine times. The rearrangement links TRBV6-1 to TRBJ2-5; 8 bases are shared with TRBD1. Germline V CDR1 and CDR2: MNHNS, SASEGT. The J segment lost 7 bases and the V segment lost 4 bases, leaving 17 bases of the junction unmatched. The CDR3 has 17 amino acids. CDR3 amino acids: CASSGDPGTGALGTQYF. DNA of the CDR3: TGTGCCAGCAGTGGCGACCCCGGGACAGGAGCTCTGGGGACCCAGTACTTC.

The CDR3 spells CSVLRLAGGLTDTQYF. CDR3 bases: TGCAGCGTACTCCGACTAGCGGGGGGGCTCACAGATACGCAGTATTTT. The gene calls are TRBV29-1 and TRBJ2-3, with TRBD2 identical over 14 bases. Trimming cost V 6 bases and J 2 bases; bases outside gene matches: 7. This CDR3 has 16 residues. Per the germline V gene, CDR1 is SQVTM and CDR2 is ANQGSEA.

The J gene is TRBJ1-5, the V gene TRBV4-3, with TRBD1 as a possible D gene (5 bases). There are 13 residues in the CDR3. The V gene lost 3 bases and the J gene lost 4 bases, with 7 bases spanning the gap. Germline CDR1 reads LGHNA; CDR2 reads YSLEER. The CDR3 here is CASSHAGNQPQHF. Here the CDR3 DNA reads TGCGCCAGCAGCCATGCAGGGAATCAGCCCCAGCATTTT.

The chain combines TRBV30 with TRBJ2-7; TRBD1 matches 8 bases. This CDR3 has 12 residues. Trimming at V came to 4 bases and at J to 3 bases, leaving 2 bases not matched to a gene. Per germline, CDR1 GTSNPN and CDR2 SVGIG (reference sequence). The CDR3 DNA sequence: TGTGCCTGGACTGGACAGGGCTACGAGCAGTACTTC. Protein: CAWTGQGYEQYF.

This clone was observed a single time. This chain joins TRBV18 and TRBJ2-3; maybe TRBD2 (6 bases). Trimming cost V 4 bases and J 0 bases, with 8 bases left between them. This CDR3 has 14 residues. In germline, CDR1 is KGHSH, CDR2 LQKENI. The CDR3 DNA reads TGTGCCAGCTCACAGGGGACTAGCACAGATACGCAGTATTTT. Protein product: CASSQGTSTDTQYF.

The chain recombines TRBV5-6 with TRBJ2-2, with D perhaps TRBD1 (6 bases). V shed 5 bases and J shed 6 bases, with 20 bases lying between them. The CDR3 is 16 residues long. Germline V gene sequence: CDR1 SGHDT, CDR2 YYEEEE. CDR3 loop: CASRPTSRGEAGELFF. The CDR3 coding sequence is TGTGCCAGCAGACCGACCAGCAGGGGAGAGGCCGGGGAGCTGTTTTTT.

This clone was found once. The rearrangement uses TRBV29-1 and TRBJ2-1; D may be TRBD1 or TRBD2 (5 bases each). Germline CDR1 reads SQVTM; CDR2 reads ANQGSEA. The CDR3 runs to 14 residues. Trimming pared 2 bases from V and 4 bases from J, leaving 12 bases between. CDR3 protein: CSVESVGPYNEQFF. CDR3 DNA sequence: TGCAGCGTTGAAAGCGTGGGACCGTACAATGAGCAGTTCTTC.

The chain carries TRBV11-2 and TRBJ1-1, with TRBD1 matching over 8 bases. The CDR3 spans 17 residues. Germline V gene lookup returns CDR1 SGHAT and CDR2 FQNNGV. Trimming took 4 bases from V and 4 from J; bases not matched to a gene: 14. CDR3 DNA: TGTGCCAGCAGCTCCCCCAGGGGCAGGGGGCGGGGCACTGAAGCTTTCTTT. Its protein product is CASSSPRGRGRGTEAFF.

In this sample, this clone turned up a few times. The J gene is TRBJ2-5, the V gene TRBV9; D is unresolved. V lost 0 bases to trimming and J lost 5 bases, with 8 bases between them. CDR3 length: 13 residues. Germline V gene data show CDR1 as SGDLS and CDR2 as YYNGEE. The CDR3 spells CASSVDVEETQYF. The CDR3 DNA is TGTGCCAGCAGCGTAGACGTGGAGGAGACCCAGTACTTC.

This clone was detected a few times. The junction departs from the called germline gene at one end, perhaps through a read error. The chain is built from TRBV11-1 and TRBJ1-1, with D possibly being TRBD1 (6 bases). Germline CDR1 and CDR2: SGHAT and FQDESV (reference sequence). The CDR3 has 13 amino acids. The CDR3 DNA reads TGTGCCAGCAGCTTTACAGGGAACCCTGAAGCTTTCTTT. Translated, it gives CASSFTGNPEAFF.

This chain connects TRBV29-1 to TRBJ2-3; perhaps TRBD2 as D (6 bases). CDR1 and CDR2 from the germline V gene are SQVTM and ANQGSEA. The CDR3 sequence is 13 residues long. Trimming took 3 bases from V and 3 from J, leaving 10 bases between them. The CDR3 nucleotides are TGCAGCGTTGATGAGGAGGGTACAGATACGCAGTATTTT. Encoded protein: CSVDEEGTDTQYF.

The genes are TRBV5-1 and TRBJ2-1; 11 bases agree with TRBD1. Trimming removed 6 bases from V and 7 bases from J; junction bases left unmatched: 9. Germline V gene sequence: CDR1 SGHRS, CDR2 YFSETQ. CDR3 length: 15 amino acids. CDR3 amino acids: CASTSGQGVANEQFF. CDR3 coding DNA: TGCGCCAGCACCTCGGGACAGGGGGTCGCAAATGAGCAGTTCTTC. Full variable domain (missing parts from reference TRBV5-1 and TRBJ2-1): KAGVTQTPRYLIKTRGQQVTLSCSPISGHRSVSWYQQTPGQGLQFLFEYFSETQRNKGNFPGRFSGRQFSNSRSEMNVSTLELGDSALYLCASTSGQGVANEQFFGPGTRLTVL.

This clone has only a few counts. The rearrangement links TRBV30 to TRBJ1-1; D is unresolved. Germline CDR1 is GTSNPN and CDR2 is SVGIG (reference sequence). The CDR3 has 15 residues. V gave up 4 bases and J gave up 2 bases, with 17 bases separating them. The CDR3 loop reads CAWIPTGQPNTEAFF. The CDR3 nucleotides read TGTGCCTGGATCCCGACCGGGCAGCCAAACACTGAAGCTTTCTTT.

The chain is built from TRBV13 and TRBJ1-1; no firm D call. Germline values: CDR1 PRHDT, CDR2 FYEKMQ (reference sequence). V dropped 3 bases and J dropped 4 bases, with 9 bases sitting between them. This CDR3 comprises 13 residues. The CDR3 nucleotides are TGTGCCAGCAGCTTTAACAGAGGCACTGAAGCTTTCTTT. Translated: CASSFNRGTEAFF.

The V and J genes are TRBV29-1 and TRBJ2-5; TRBD1 is a possible D gene (5 bases). V gave up 4 bases and J gave up 11 bases, with 20 bases separating them. In germline, CDR1 is SQVTM, CDR2 ANQGSEA. The CDR3 is made up of 13 amino acids. The CDR3 protein is CSVVTGFQGEQYF. For the CDR3, the DNA is TGCAGCGTTGTCACCGGTTTTCAGGGCGAACAGTACTTC.

The chain is built from TRBV19 and TRBJ1-5, with D maybe TRBD1 (6 bases). There are 16 residues in the CDR3. Germline V gene data show CDR1 as LNHDA and CDR2 as SQIVND (reference sequence). Deletions cut 8 bases from V and 5 bases from J, with 22 bases between. The CDR3 reads CASRYQGFSVDQPQHF. The CDR3 coding sequence is TGTGCCAGTCGTTATCAGGGGTTTTCGGTTGATCAGCCCCAGCATTTT.

This clone was found a few times. The CDR3 spells CAVGGDSYEQYF. CDR3 DNA sequence: TGTGCAGTTGGGGGGGACTCCTACGAGCAGTACTTC. This chain joins TRBV2 and TRBJ2-7; TRBD2 matches 7 bases. The CDR3 runs 12 residues. In germline, CDR1 is SNHLY, CDR2 FYNNEI.

This clone was found a few times. The CDR3 region is CASSVPAGGRTDTQYF. DNA for the CDR3: TGTGCCAGCAGTGTTCCCGCGGGGGGCCGAACAGATACGCAGTATTTT. This chain connects TRBV25-1 to TRBJ2-3, with 8 bases identical to TRBD2. Germline V gene lookup returns CDR1 MGHDK and CDR2 SYGVNS. The CDR3 spans 16 residues. Trimming removed 4 bases from V and 3 bases from J; junction bases left unmatched: 9.

CDR3 nucleotides: TGTGCCTGGAGTGTAAAGGGTCAAGGGGAAAAACTGTTTTTT. This sequence encodes CAWSVKGQGEKLFF. The chain couples TRBV30 to TRBJ1-4; the D is unclear. Germline loops: CDR1 GTSNPN, CDR2 SVGIG (reference sequence). The CDR3 is 14 residues long. Trimming stripped 0 bases from V and 8 bases from J, with 13 bases between. Based on the CDR3 plus reference TRBV30 and TRBJ1-4, the full variable domain is SQTIHQWPATLVQPVGSPLSLECTVEGTSNPNLYWYRQAAGRGLQLLFYSVGIGQISSEVPQNLSASRPQDRQFILSSKKLLLSDSGFYLCAWSVKGQGEKLFFGSGTQLSVL.

The table lists this clone with a few counts. Within the sample, other DNA sequences also encode this same CDR3. The CDR3 sequence is CSVGGRLNTEAFF. The CDR3 DNA is TGCAGCGTTGGGGGCAGGTTGAACACTGAAGCTTTCTTT. The rearrangement joins TRBV29-1 to TRBJ1-1; D perhaps matches TRBD1 (5 bases). The CDR3 runs to 13 residues. The V gene lost 4 bases and the J gene lost 0 bases, with 9 bases spanning the gap. Germline V gene lookup returns CDR1 SQVTM and CDR2 ANQGSEA. The variable domain in full, with the rest retrieved from reference TRBV29-1 and TRBJ1-1, is SAVISQKPSRDICQRGTSLTIQCQVDSQVTMMFWYRQQPGQSLTLIATANQGSEATYESGFVIDKFPISRPNLTFSTLTVSNMSPEDSSIYLCSVGGRLNTEAFFGQGTRLTVV.

The V call is TRBV9, the J call TRBJ2-6; D not certain. The V gene's germline CDR1 is SGDLS and CDR2 YYNGEE. This CDR3 contains 15 residues. The V gene lost 2 bases and the J gene lost 0 bases, with 6 bases spanning the gap. In DNA, the CDR3 is TGTGCCAGCAGCGTCCCAACCTCTGGGGCCAACGTCCTGACTTTC. Amino acid sequence: CASSVPTSGANVLTF.

The rearrangement links TRBV29-1 to TRBJ1-1; D remains unclear. CDR1 and CDR2 (germline): SQVTM, ANQGSEA. The CDR3 spans 13 residues. Trimming pared 3 bases from V and 0 bases from J, leaving 8 bases between. The CDR3 bases are TGCAGCGTTGACCTCAACATGAACACTGAAGCTTTCTTT. The encoded protein is CSVDLNMNTEAFF.

The chain recombines TRBV30 with TRBJ1-4; no clear D. There are 15 residues in the CDR3. Germline CDR1 and CDR2: GTSNPN and SVGIG (reference sequence). V lost 3 bases, J lost 6 bases, and 17 bases lay in between. This CDR3 is CAWSPVRRVYEKLFF. In nucleotides, the CDR3 is TGTGCCTGGAGCCCCGTGCGCCGGGTTTATGAAAAACTGTTTTTT.

V is TRBV7-2 and J is TRBJ1-2, with unresolved D. The CDR3 is 12 amino acids. Germline assignment: CDR1 SGHTA and CDR2 FQGNSA. Trimming shortened V by 5 bases and J by 4 bases, and 8 bases separated the two germline ends. The CDR3 region is CASSPSIYGYTF. DNA for the CDR3: TGTGCCAGCAGCCCATCTATCTATGGCTACACCTTC.

This clone was picked up a small number of times. The chain uses TRBV5-1 and TRBJ2-7; 8 bases align to TRBD1. CDR1 SGHRS and CDR2 YFSETQ come from the germline V gene. J gave up 2 bases and V 5 bases, and 3 bases lay outside the gene matches. The CDR3 is 13 residues long. The CDR3, as DNA: TGCGCCAGCAGTCAGGGGGCAGCCTACGAGCAGTACTTC. Encoded protein: CASSQGAAYEQYF.

The CDR3 nucleotides are TGTGCCAGCAGCTTACTTGCGTCCACAGATACGCAGTATTTT. The encoded protein is CASSLLASTDTQYF. The chain combines TRBV11-3 with TRBJ2-3; no reliable D call. The CDR3 runs to 14 residues. Germline CDR1 and CDR2: SGHNT and YENEEA. V was pared by 2 bases and J by 2 bases, with 8 bases between.

The V call is TRBV4-3, the J call TRBJ2-5, with a possible D match to TRBD2 (5 bases). The CDR3 totals 15 residues. V gave up 0 bases and J gave up 1 base, with 9 bases separating them. Germline V gene data show CDR1 as LGHNA and CDR2 as YSLEER. CDR3 in amino acids: CASSQEVALQETQYF. The CDR3 region has the DNA TGCGCCAGCAGCCAAGAAGTAGCGCTCCAAGAGACCCAGTACTTC.